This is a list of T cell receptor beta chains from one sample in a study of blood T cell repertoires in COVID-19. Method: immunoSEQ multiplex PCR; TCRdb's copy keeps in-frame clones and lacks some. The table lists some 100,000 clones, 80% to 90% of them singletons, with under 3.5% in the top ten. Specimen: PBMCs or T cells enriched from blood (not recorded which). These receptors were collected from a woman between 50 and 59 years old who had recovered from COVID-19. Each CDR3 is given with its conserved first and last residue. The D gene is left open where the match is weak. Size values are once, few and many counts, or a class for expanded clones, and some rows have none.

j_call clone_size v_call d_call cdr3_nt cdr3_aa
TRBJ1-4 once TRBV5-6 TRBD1 TGTGCCAGCAGCTTCGGACAGGAGTATGAAAAACTGTTTTTT CASSFGQEYEKLFF
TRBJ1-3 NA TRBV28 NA TGTGCCAGCAGTAAAGAGTCCCGGACATTTTCTGGAAACACCATATATTTT CASSKESRTFSGNTIYF
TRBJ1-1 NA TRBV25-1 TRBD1 TGTGCCAGCAGTGAATTGGGGACAGGGGCCTGGGGCACTGAAGCTTTCTTT CASSELGTGAWGTEAFF
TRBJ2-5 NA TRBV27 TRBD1 TGTGCCAGCAAGAGCCTGCAGGGGGAAGAGACCCAGTACTTC CASKSLQGEETQYF
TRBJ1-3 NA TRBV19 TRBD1 TGTGCCAGTCGTTCCGGGACAGGGGTGACTGGAAACACCATATATTTT CASRSGTGVTGNTIYF
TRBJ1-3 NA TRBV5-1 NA TGCGCCAGCAGCTTGGACGCGTTGGTTTCTGGAAACACCATATATTTT CASSLDALVSGNTIYF
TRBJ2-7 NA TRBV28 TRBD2 TGTGCCAGCCCCCCCCTTGGGACTAGTTTTCCCTACGCAAACTACGAGCAGTACTTC CASPPLGTSFPYANYEQYF
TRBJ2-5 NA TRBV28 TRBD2 TGTGCCAGCAGTTTAGTTAGCGGGTACCAAGAGACCCAGTACTTC CASSLVSGYQETQYF
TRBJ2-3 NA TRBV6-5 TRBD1 TGTGCCAGCAGCCCGGGGACAGCGGGCACAGATACGCAGTATTTT CASSPGTAGTDTQYF
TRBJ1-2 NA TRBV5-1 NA TGCGCCAGCAGCTTGGGCTGGACATCCAAGATGTATGGCTACACCTTC CASSLGWTSKMYGYTF
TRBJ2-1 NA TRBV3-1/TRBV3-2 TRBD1 TGTGCCAGCAGCCAAGATCGGGGACAGGGGACTAACAATGAGCAGTTCTTC CASSQDRGQGTNNEQFF
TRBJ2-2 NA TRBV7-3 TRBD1 TGTGCCAGCAGCCAACAGGGGGCCGGTGTTTACGCCGGGGAGCTGTTTTTT CASSQQGAGVYAGELFF
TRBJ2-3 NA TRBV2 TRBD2 TGTGCCACGGGACTAGCGGGAGTCACAGATACGCAGTATTTT CATGLAGVTDTQYF
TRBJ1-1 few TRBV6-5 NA TGTGCCAGCAGTCCCCGGGCTGAAGCTTTCTTT CASSPRAEAFF
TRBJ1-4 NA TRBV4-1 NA TGCGCCAGCAGCCAAAGACTCGTTGCCGGGACCGACGGGAGAATTGGAAAACTGTTTTTT CASSQRLVAGTDGRIGKLFF
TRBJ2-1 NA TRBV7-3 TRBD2 TGTGCCAGCAGCTTGGGTGGCGGGAGGGCCAATGAGCAGTTCTTC CASSLGGGRANEQFF
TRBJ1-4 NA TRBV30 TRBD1 TGTGCCTGGACCACCACCGGGACAGTGAATGAAAAACTGTTTTTT CAWTTTGTVNEKLFF
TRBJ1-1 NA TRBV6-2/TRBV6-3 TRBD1 TGTGCCAGCAGTTATCCAGACAGGGAGTACGAAGCTTTCTTT CASSYPDREYEAFF
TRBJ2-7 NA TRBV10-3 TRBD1 TGTGCCATCAGTCGACAGGGAAACTCCTACGAGCAGTACTTC CAISRQGNSYEQYF
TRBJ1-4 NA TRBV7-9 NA TGTGCCAGCAGCCCCAGAGGGCAGGCTAATGAAAAACTGTTTTTT CASSPRGQANEKLFF
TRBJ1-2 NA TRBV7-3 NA TGTGCCAGCAGCTCCGGTAACCTGAGGGCTGGCTACACCTTC CASSSGNLRAGYTF
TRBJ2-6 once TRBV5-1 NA TGCGCCAGCAGCTTGTATCCCAGATCCTCTGGGGCCAACGTCCTGACTTTC CASSLYPRSSGANVLTF
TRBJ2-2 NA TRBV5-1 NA TGCGCCAGCAAGTATTCGGGGACCGGGGAGCTGTTTTTT CASKYSGTGELFF
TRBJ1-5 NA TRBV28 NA TGTGCCAGCAGTTTATCCAGGGGTACGGGCAATCAGCCCCAGCATTTT CASSLSRGTGNQPQHF
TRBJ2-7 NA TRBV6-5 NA TGTGCCAGCCAAAAAACAGGGCCCTACGAGCAGTACTTC CASQKTGPYEQYF
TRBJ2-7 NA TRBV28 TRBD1 TGTGCCAGCAGCCAAACAGGGGGCGGTCACCACGAGCAGTACTTC CASSQTGGGHHEQYF